Listed below are T cell receptor beta chains from one sample, sequenced in a study of CD8 T cells in ankylosing spondylitis. TCRdb independently ran MiXCR on the 5' RACE reads; one entry per CDR3 protein. The sample consists of 300,000 to 400,000 distinct CDR3 sequences, 20% to 25% of them appearing once. The source material was blood, either unsorted or a sorted T cell fraction (not recorded which). Receptor source: a male donor with ankylosing spondylitis. Both conserved end residues are part of each CDR3. A D gene is named only where the DNA matches it firmly. Clone size is not always given. Where it is, it says once, few, many or a class for expanded clones.

clone size	V gene	J gene	D gene	CDR3 protein	CDR3 DNA
NA	TRBV29-1	TRBJ1-3	NA	CSASAGDYGNTIYF	TGCAGCGCTAGCGCGGGAGATTATGGAAACACCATATATTTT
NA	TRBV7-6	TRBJ2-7	NA	CASSLAVGGLEQYF	TGTGCCAGCAGCTTAGCGGTGGGAGGATTAGAGCAGTACTTC
few	TRBV20-1	TRBJ1-2	TRBD1	CSARRGQGDGYTF	TGCAGTGCTAGAAGGGGGCAGGGAGACGGCTACACCTTC
many	TRBV5-1	TRBJ1-1	NA	CASSLVRNTEAFF	TGTGCCAGCAGTTTAGTCAGGAACACTGAAGCTTTCTTT
few	TRBV29-1	TRBJ2-7	NA	CSVVAGSYEQYF	TGCAGCGTTGTTGCGGGTTCCTACGAGCAGTACTTC
NA	TRBV7-9	TRBJ2-2	NA	CASRPLGFSFNTGELFF	TGTGCCAGCAGGCCGCTAGGATTTTCGTTTAACACCGGGGAGCTGTTTTTT
few	TRBV12-3/TRBV12-4	TRBJ1-1	NA	CASSSPPGRTEAFF	TGTGCCAGCAGTTCCCCCCCCGGGAGGACTGAAGCTTTCTTT
many	TRBV24-1	TRBJ1-2	NA	CATSSGGGYGYTF	TGTGCCACCAGTTCCGGGGGCGGCTATGGCTACACCTTC
NA	TRBV20-1	TRBJ1-6	NA	CSARSRTVDNSPLHF	TGCAGTGCTCGATCGAGGACGGTAGATAATTCACCCCTCCACTTT
NA	TRBV29-1	TRBJ1-5	TRBD1	CSVETGAGNQPQHF	TGCAGCGTAGAGACAGGGGCGGGCAATCAGCCCCAGCATTTT
few	TRBV4-1	TRBJ1-2	NA	CASSQVSQFAGYTF	TGCGCCAGCAGCCAAGTTTCCCAGTTTGCTGGCTACACCTTC
few	TRBV5-8	TRBJ2-4	NA	CASSLSGRRFSKNIQYF	TGTGCCAGCAGCTTAAGTGGCCGGAGGTTTTCCAAAAACATTCAGTACTTC
NA	TRBV7-2	TRBJ2-5	TRBD2	CASSRSLAGSTWGTQYF	TGTGCCAGCAGCCGGAGCCTAGCGGGATCTACCTGGGGGACCCAGTACTTC
few	TRBV6-1	TRBJ1-5	NA	CASSGGGPLRSNQPQHF	TGTGCCAGCAGTGGGGGGGGCCCACTCCGTAGCAATCAGCCCCAGCATTTT
NA	TRBV7-9	TRBJ2-1	TRBD2	CASSVGLANEQFF	TGTGCCAGCAGCGTAGGACTAGCGAATGAGCAGTTCTTC
NA	TRBV7-3	TRBJ2-2	TRBD2	CASSAGTSGNTGELFF	TGTGCCAGCAGCGCCGGGACTAGCGGTAACACCGGGGAGCTGTTTTTT
many	TRBV14	TRBJ2-3	NA	CASSVGTPSTDTQYF	TGTGCCAGCAGCGTCGGGACGCCCAGCACAGATACGCAGTATTTT
many	TRBV20-1	TRBJ2-1	TRBD2	CSASISGSLGEGGYNEQFF	TGCAGTGCTAGTATAAGCGGGAGTCTTGGAGAGGGAGGGTACAATGAGCAGTTCTTC
once	TRBV11-1	TRBJ2-1	TRBD2	CASRRQGGVLAGGNEQFF	TGTGCCAGCAGAAGACAGGGTGGGGTACTAGCGGGAGGCAATGAGCAGTTCTTC
NA	TRBV11-2	TRBJ1-4	TRBD1	CASSSETGSDEKLFF	TGTGCCAGCAGCTCCGAGACAGGGTCGGATGAAAAACTGTTTTTT
NA	TRBV28	TRBJ2-1	NA	CASSKTGRSPEQFF	TGTGCCAGCAGTAAGACGGGGCGTTCTCCTGAGCAGTTCTTC
NA	TRBV7-7	TRBJ2-1	NA	CASSFGTGFFDEQFF	TGTGCCAGCAGCTTCGGGACCGGATTTTTTGATGAGCAGTTCTTC
NA	TRBV19	TRBJ2-7	NA	CASSIDHARTYEQYF	TGTGCCAGTAGTATAGATCACGCCAGGACCTACGAGCAGTACTTC
NA	TRBV5-1	TRBJ1-1	TRBD1	CASSWDSNNAEAFF	TGCGCCAGCAGCTGGGACAGTAACAACGCTGAAGCTTTCTTT
few	TRBV24-1	TRBJ2-7	NA	CATSDFPSGEQYF	TGTGCCACCAGTGATTTTCCGAGCGGCGAGCAGTACTTC
NA	TRBV6-1	TRBJ2-5	TRBD1	CASYRGSGTQYF	TGTGCCAGCTACAGGGGATCGGGGACCCAGTACTTC
few	TRBV28	TRBJ2-7	NA	CASSSRTPGYEQYF	TGTGCCAGCAGTTCCAGGACCCCGGGGTACGAGCAGTACTTC
NA	TRBV7-2	TRBJ2-5	NA	CASSLVRQLQETQYF	TGTGCCAGCAGCTTAGTCCGCCAACTGCAAGAGACCCAGTACTTC
NA	TRBV24-1	TRBJ2-1	NA	CATSDLRGSSYNEQFF	TGTGCCACCAGTGATTTAAGGGGGAGCTCCTACAATGAGCAGTTCTTC
few	TRBV5-1	TRBJ1-2	NA	CASSLAPGEQRSYGYTF	TGCGCCAGCAGCTTGGCCCCGGGGGAACAGAGATCCTATGGCTACACCTTC
NA	TRBV20-1	TRBJ2-7	TRBD2	CSARIPGSSGEPF	TGCAGTGCTAGAATCCCCGGGTCTAGCGGAGAACCCTTC
few	TRBV7-2	TRBJ2-7	NA	CASKPPDTQYEQYF	TGTGCCAGCAAACCCCCCGACACCCAGTACGAGCAGTACTTC